This T cell receptor (beta chain) stems from a study of CD8 T cells in Susac syndrome. As for the study in general: Blood was drawn from patients with Susac syndrome. At that point, they were therapy-naive, on corticosteroids, or on intravenous immunoglobulin alone.

The CDR3 covers 17 residues. Germline V gene data show CDR1 as LNHDA and CDR2 as SQIVND (reference sequence). Trimming cost V 6 bases and J 7 bases, with 25 bases left between them. With random hexamers, reverse transcription was performed on about 0.5 to 1 ug of RNA. Coverage of TCR beta CDR3 amplification by immunoSEQ multiplex PCR extended to 54 Vbeta and 13 Jbeta. TCRdb re-analysed the immunoSEQ multiplex PCR reads in MiXCR, keeping a single row per CDR3 protein. This table has approximately 190,000 distinct CDR3 sequences, 90% to 95% appearing once. Overall study findings and caveats: There was no clonal expansion in the CD4+ T cell repertoires of Susac syndrome.

It was negative isolation that provided the CD8+ and CD4+ T cells, whereas TEMRA cells were enriched by FACS. In the case of this clonotype: Its antigen remains unidentified.

J is TRBJ1-5 and V is TRBV19, with D perhaps TRBD1 (5 bases). This clonotype was sampled from a human donor with Susac syndrome. The sample taken for sequencing was CD4+ T cells from PBMCs. CDR3 sequence (DNA): TGTGCCAGTAGGGGCGGTTATGGGACGGATTCGGGGCAGCCCCAGCATTTT. Its protein product is CASRGGYGTDSGQPQHF.